This T cell receptor (beta chain) was sequenced in a study of cytomegalovirus exposure and HLA in healthy donors. General observations from the study: Among CMV-associated TCR beta chains, most appeared HLA-restricted in a later analysis. In a later analysis, HLA-associated TCR beta chains were more clonally expanded than equally common others. Sequencing likely generated an artifact that appeared as a cluster of highly shared sequence variants.

Notes on this clone: Its antigen is unknown.

While unrecorded immune exposures were likely, the donors were nominally healthy when sampled. Primers: 60 Vbeta forward and 13 Jbeta reverse. The data were produced by immunoSEQ multiplex PCR, yet TCRdb's version contains in-frame clones alone and is incomplete. The sample shows 130,000 or so clones, around 77% of them seen only once. From germline, CDR1 is SGHDN and CDR2 FVKESK. The CDR3 covers 15 residues. V lost 1 base and J 4 bases, leaving 13 bases between the germline ends. Sequences were obtained from PBMCs. This TCR came from a man aged 18-30 years in good health and CMV-seropositive. V gene TRBV14 combines with J gene TRBJ1-1; no firm D call. The CDR3 loop reads CASSQGAAGGTEAFF. CDR3 DNA: TGTGCCAGCAGCCAAGGGGCGGCGGGAGGCACTGAAGCTTTCTTT.